The subject of this entry is one T cell receptor (beta chain). Germline and junction disagree at one end, which may indicate a read error. These data belong to a study of T cell responses to AZD1222 COVID-19 vaccine. Sequencing was performed with immunoSEQ multiplex PCR; in TCRdb, only in-frame clones are kept and a portion is missing. This sample has 150,000 to 160,000 clones; more than 75% occur once, and the top ten carry approximately 20%. Sequenced material: peripheral blood, taken on day 0 of AZD1222 vaccination. This clonotype was obtained from an adult in good health.

In nucleotides, the CDR3 is TGTGCCACCAGCGGAGACAGGGGGCCATACTATGGCTACACCTTC. It yields the protein CATSGDRGPYYGYTF. The genes are TRBV15 and TRBJ1-2; 10 bases map to TRBD1. This CDR3 spans 15 amino acids. Germline assignment: CDR1 LNHNV and CDR2 YYDKDF (reference sequence).